The entry below gives a single T cell receptor (beta chain) sequence along with its context. What it binds is not known. Documented treatment: 19 received Ad26.COV2.S at low or high dose, single or two shots; about 5 received placebo; per-sample allocation not given. Sampling happened 63 days after the first vaccine or placebo injection. In Boston, the donor was an adult between 18-55 years of age. This CDR3 region has 13 residues. Germline values: CDR1 SGHRS, CDR2 YFSETQ. V trimming: 7 bases; J trimming: 8 bases; junction bases outside the gene matches: 5. These data are taken from a study of Ad26.COV2.S vaccination and SARS-CoV-2 variants. Study-wide context: Recipients of Ad26.COV2.S got it intramuscularly, once or twice 56 days apart.

The study, taken as a whole, reports: The analyses of TCR breadth and depth may have understated the size of total T cell responses. People who got the vaccine had more spike-specific TCR breadth than people who got placebo.

Profiling relied on immunoSEQ multiplex PCR, and the TCRdb table lists in-frame clones only, not all of them. The table shows hundreds of thousands of clones, with about 85% occurring only once. The V gene is TRBV5-1, the J gene TRBJ1-4, with 10 bases that match TRBD1. The clonotype originates from a person between 18 and 59 years old who received the Ad26.COV2.S COVID-19 vaccine or a placebo. This specimen consisted of peripheral blood, obtained in a trial of Ad26.COV2.S vaccine versus placebo. CDR3 nucleotides: TGCGCCAGCGGCCGGACAGGGGGGGAAAAACTGTTTTTT. Protein product: CASGRTGGEKLFF.